The present TCR beta chain was sequenced within a study of OX40 agonist ivuxolimab in advanced cancers. Background on the study: A male proportion of over 75% was recorded, with mean age around 62 years and range about 20 to 79.

The data were produced by immunoSEQ multiplex PCR, yet TCRdb's version contains in-frame clones alone and is incomplete. This table has about 64,000 clones, about 88% appearing once. The V gene lost 1 base and the J gene lost 6 bases, with 13 bases spanning the gap. The CDR3 loop spans 14 amino acids. Germline CDR1 reads GTSNPN; CDR2 reads SVGIG (reference sequence). Study-level results: Expanded clones tended on average to be more numerous among CD8+ T cells than CD4+.

As concerns this clone: As yet, its antigen is unknown.

V gene TRBV30 combines with J gene TRBJ2-1; D is possibly TRBD1 (5 bases). The clonotype was recovered from an adult with an advanced solid tumor such as melanoma, head and neck, liver or kidney cancer. The source material was CD4+ or CD8+ T cells sorted from blood, sampled in a trial of the OX40 agonist ivuxolimab. The CDR3 bases are TGTGCCTGGAGTGGTGCAGGGAAGGTCAATGAGCAGTTCTTC. It specifies CAWSGAGKVNEQFF.